The 9 T cell receptor beta chains below all came from one sample that was sequenced in a study of blood T cell dynamics during melanoma immunotherapy. Noted time point: pre-treatment baseline. TCRdb's copy holds only in-frame clones and misses some; the assay was immunoSEQ multiplex PCR. Seen here are 11,000 or so clones, around four fifths observed once, and the top ten hold approximately 20%. The material sequenced was blood, taken from a patient treated with checkpoint blockade. The receptors come from a human donor with melanoma.

This sequence joins TRBV5-5 and TRBJ2-2; 12 nucleotides line up with TRBD2. V trimming: 3 bases; J trimming: 4 bases; junction bases outside the gene matches: 4. CDR1 is SGHKS and CDR2 is YYEKEE in the germline V gene (reference sequence). CDR3 length: 16 residues. CDR3 sequence (DNA): TGTGCCAGCAGCTCTCTAGCGGGGGGGCTCACCGGGGAGCTGTTTTTT. Residues: CASSSLAGGLTGELFF.

The rearrangement joins TRBV27 to TRBJ2-5; D possibly matches TRBD1 or TRBD2 (5 bases each). The CDR3 length is 13 residues. Per germline, CDR1 MNHEY and CDR2 SMNVEV (reference sequence). V was pared by 3 bases and J by 5 bases, with 10 bases between. This CDR3 reads CASSFGGSETQYF. CDR3 bases: TGTGCCAGCAGTTTTGGGGGAAGCGAGACCCAGTACTTC.

This chain joins TRBV5-8 and TRBJ2-6; possibly TRBD2 for D (5 bases). The CDR3 length is 16 residues. Trimming stripped 4 bases from V and 0 bases from J, with 11 bases between. Germline V gene lookup returns CDR1 SGHTS and CDR2 YDEGEE. The CDR3 DNA is TGTGCCAGCAGCCGCGGACTCCACTCTGGGGCCAACGTCCTGACTTTC. Its translation is CASSRGLHSGANVLTF.

The chain employs TRBV29-1 and TRBJ1-1, with D unresolved. Germline values: CDR1 SQVTM, CDR2 ANQGSEA. Trimming shortened V by 4 bases and J by 3 bases, and 15 bases separated the two germline ends. The CDR3 runs to 14 residues. In DNA form, the CDR3 reads TGCAGCGTTGGTTCGTGGGGAGAGTACACTGAAGCTTTCTTT. It is translated as CSVGSWGEYTEAFF.

This chain connects TRBV29-1 to TRBJ1-1, with 10 bases fitting TRBD1. The CDR3 contains 14 residues. Germline V gene lookup returns CDR1 SQVTM and CDR2 ANQGSEA. Trimming removed 5 bases from V and 6 bases from J; junction bases left unmatched: 9. The CDR3 DNA reads TGCAGCGTTTTTTCGGGACAGGGGAAATCTGAAGCTTTCTTT. Translating it yields CSVFSGQGKSEAFF. Based on the CDR3 plus reference TRBV29-1 and TRBJ1-1, the full variable domain is SAVISQKPSRDICQRGTSLTIQCQVDSQVTMMFWYRQQPGQSLTLIATANQGSEATYESGFVIDKFPISRPNLTFSTLTVSNMSPEDSSIYLCSVFSGQGKSEAFFGQGTRLTVV.

The V and J genes are TRBV19 and TRBJ2-3; 7 bases are shared with TRBD2. V shed 8 bases, J shed 6 bases, and the junction held 11 bases outside the gene matches. Germline CDR1 reads LNHDA; CDR2 reads SQIVND (reference sequence). This CDR3 region has 14 residues. CDR3 sequence reads: CASGGVARLDTQYF. CDR3 in DNA: TGTGCCAGTGGGGGGGTGGCTCGTTTGGATACGCAGTATTTT.

V gene TRBV5-5 combines with J gene TRBJ2-5; D may match TRBD1 or TRBD2 (5 bases each). This CDR3 is built from 14 residues. CDR1 and CDR2 (germline): SGHKS, YYEKEE (reference sequence). V lost 4 bases, J lost 5 bases, and 15 bases lay in between. CDR3 in DNA: TGTGCCAGCAGCCAAGAATGGGGGTCGGAGACCCAGTACTTC. It specifies CASSQEWGSETQYF.

V usage is TRBV2 and J usage is TRBJ2-7, with D possibly being TRBD2 (6 bases). CDR3 length: 14 amino acids. The V end was cut by 6 bases, the J end by 1 base, with 13 bases between. Germline CDR1 is SNHLY and CDR2 is FYNNEI. CDR3 residues: CASRVRDSSYEQYV. CDR3 bases: TGTGCCAGCAGGGTTAGGGACTCATCCTACGAGCAGTACGTC.

The CDR3 region has the DNA TGCGCCAGCAGCTACGGGACTAGCGAGTACAATGAGCAGTTCTTC. It is translated as CASSYGTSEYNEQFF. The V and J genes are TRBV5-1 and TRBJ2-1; 10 nucleotides align to TRBD2. Looked up from germline, CDR1 is SGHRS and CDR2 is YFSETQ. J gave up 4 bases and V 3 bases, and 4 bases lay outside the gene matches. The CDR3 loop spans 15 amino acids. Combining the CDR3 with reference TRBV5-1 and TRBJ2-1 gives the whole variable domain KAGVTQTPRYLIKTRGQQVTLSCSPISGHRSVSWYQQTPGQGLQFLFEYFSETQRNKGNFPGRFSGRQFSNSRSEMNVSTLELGDSALYLCASSYGTSEYNEQFFGPGTRLTVL.